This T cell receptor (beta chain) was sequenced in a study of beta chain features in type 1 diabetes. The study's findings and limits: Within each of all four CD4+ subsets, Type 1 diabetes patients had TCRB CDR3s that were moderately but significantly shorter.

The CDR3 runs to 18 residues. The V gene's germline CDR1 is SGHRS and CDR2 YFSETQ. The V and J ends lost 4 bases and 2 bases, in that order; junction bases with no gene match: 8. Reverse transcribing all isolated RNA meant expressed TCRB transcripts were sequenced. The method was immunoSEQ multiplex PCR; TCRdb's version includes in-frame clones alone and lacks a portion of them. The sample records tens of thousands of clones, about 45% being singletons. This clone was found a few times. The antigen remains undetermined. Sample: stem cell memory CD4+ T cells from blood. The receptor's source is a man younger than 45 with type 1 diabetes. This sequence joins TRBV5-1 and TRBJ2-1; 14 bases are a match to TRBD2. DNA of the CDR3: TGCGCCAGCAGCCCCTCGGGACTAGCGGGAGTGACCTACAATGAGCAGTTCTTC. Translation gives CASSPSGLAGVTYNEQFF.